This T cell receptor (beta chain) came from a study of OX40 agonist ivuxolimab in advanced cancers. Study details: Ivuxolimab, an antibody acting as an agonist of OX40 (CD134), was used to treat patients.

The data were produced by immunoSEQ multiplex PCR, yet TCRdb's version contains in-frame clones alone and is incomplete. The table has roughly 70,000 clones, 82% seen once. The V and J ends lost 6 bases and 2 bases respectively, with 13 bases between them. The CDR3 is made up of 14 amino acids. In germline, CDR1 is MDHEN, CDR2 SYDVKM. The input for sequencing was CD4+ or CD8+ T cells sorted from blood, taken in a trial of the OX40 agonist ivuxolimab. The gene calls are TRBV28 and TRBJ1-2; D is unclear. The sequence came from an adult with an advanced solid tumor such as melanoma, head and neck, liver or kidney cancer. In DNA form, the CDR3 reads TGTGCCAGCAGCCCGCCGGTGCGGAACTATGGCTACACCTTC. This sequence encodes CASSPPVRNYGYTF.